A single sample is the source of the 23 T cell receptor beta chains below, sequenced in a study of post-analysis software for immune sequencing data. These receptors have no known antigen. General study findings and limits: Patients had higher frequencies than controls of about 5 TRBV segments, including TRBV5-6, TRBV5-1 and TRBV20-1.

Built from TCR beta cDNA, the libraries had unique molecular identifiers in them. Via MiXCR, TCRdb re-called the PCR reads, giving one row per CDR3 protein. Among under 650,000 distinct CDR3 sequences listed, 44% were seen once. Sequenced material: blood. Every receptor here comes from a girl under 18 with multiple sclerosis.

This clonotype came up a few times. This chain joins TRBV20-1 and TRBJ1-5; perhaps TRBD1 as D (6 bases). V was cut by 3 bases and J by 2 bases, with 14 bases left in between. The CDR3 sequence is 15 residues long. CDR1 and CDR2 from the germline V gene are DFQATT and SNEGSKA (reference sequence). CDR3 coding DNA: TGCAGTGCTAGCCCCGGGGCAGGGGGCAATCAGCCCCAGCATTTT. Amino acids: CSASPGAGGNQPQHF.

This clonotype has at least ten counts. This chain uses TRBV12-3 or TRBV12-4 with TRBJ2-1; D ambiguous. The CDR3 runs to 11 residues. The ends were cut back, 4 bases at V and 6 bases at J, with 4 bases in the middle. The CDR3, as DNA: TGTGCCAGCAGTTGGGTCAATGAGCAGTTCTTC. Translating gives CASSWVNEQFF.

The chain is built from TRBV9 and TRBJ2-5, with TRBD2 identical over 11 bases. The CDR3 is 15 residues long. After removal of 3 bases from V and 4 bases from J, the junction contained 5 bases not matched to a gene. The germline V gene encodes CDR1 SGDLS and CDR2 YYNGEE. The CDR3 coding sequence is TGTGCCAGCAGCGCAGGGACTAGCGGTGGAGAGACCCAGTACTTC. Encoded protein: CASSAGTSGGETQYF.

The V gene is TRBV7-2, the J gene TRBJ1-2; D gene unclear. Germline V gene lookup returns CDR1 SGHTA and CDR2 FQGNSA. CDR3 size: 13 residues. Deletions cut 8 bases from V and 5 bases from J, with 15 bases between. CDR3 sequence (DNA): TGTGCCAGCGTGCTTCCCGGAGTATATGGCTACACCTTC. Amino acid sequence: CASVLPGVYGYTF.

The J gene is TRBJ2-1, the V gene TRBV20-1, with D tentatively TRBD2 (5 bases). The V and J ends lost 4 bases and 0 bases respectively, with 16 bases between them. CDR3 size: 16 residues. Germline V gives CDR1 DFQATT, CDR2 SNEGSKA (reference sequence). CDR3 region: CSATEGATRSYNEQFF. Here the CDR3 DNA reads TGCAGTGCTACCGAGGGAGCGACCCGCTCCTACAATGAGCAGTTCTTC.

This chain joins TRBV5-1 and TRBJ2-1; 8 nucleotides align to TRBD1. This CDR3 has 15 amino acids. V was clipped by 1 base and J by 6 bases; unmatched bases: 6. Germline CDR1 is SGHRS and CDR2 is YFSETQ. In DNA, the CDR3 is TGCGCCAGCAGCTTGCCGCAGGGGGCAGTCAATGAGCAGTTCTTC. This gives the protein CASSLPQGAVNEQFF.

Many counts were recorded for this clonotype. The V call is TRBV5-1, the J call TRBJ2-1; 8 bases match TRBD2. The germline gives CDR1 SGHRS, CDR2 YFSETQ. V shed 0 bases and J 0 bases; nucleotides not matched to a gene: 2. This CDR3 spans 16 amino acids. The CDR3: CASSLAGGGSYNEQFF. CDR3 coding DNA: TGCGCCAGCAGCTTGGCGGGGGGGGGCTCCTACAATGAGCAGTTCTTC.

V and J are TRBV7-9 and TRBJ1-1; possible D gene TRBD1, 5 bases. Germline V gives CDR1 SEHNR, CDR2 FQNEAQ (reference sequence). The CDR3 contains 13 residues. Trimming cost V 6 bases and J 7 bases, with 15 bases left between them. CDR3 loop: CASSPGGGDEAFF. CDR3 nucleotides: TGTGCCAGCAGTCCCGGCGGAGGGGATGAAGCTTTCTTT.

This clonotype has more than one count but fewer than ten. The J gene is TRBJ2-7, the V gene TRBV5-6; 8 bases map to TRBD2. Per germline, CDR1 SGHDT and CDR2 YYEEEE. The CDR3 runs to 15 residues. The J segment lost 1 base and the V segment lost 0 bases, leaving 3 bases of the junction unmatched. CDR3 loop: CASSLAVAGSYEQYF. In DNA, the CDR3 is TGTGCCAGCAGCTTGGCGGTAGCGGGGTCCTACGAGCAGTACTTC.

CDR3 bases: TGTGCCACCAGTGATAGTTGGGCCAGGGATGCCACAGATACGCAGTATTTT. It is translated as CATSDSWARDATDTQYF. The chain has TRBV24-1 and TRBJ2-3; tentative D call: TRBD1 (5 bases). CDR1 is KGHDR and CDR2 is SFDVKD in the germline V gene. V shed 3 bases and J shed 2 bases, with 17 bases lying between them. The CDR3 contains 17 residues.

The chain couples TRBV7-2 to TRBJ2-7; 7 bases are a match to TRBD2. This CDR3 region has 14 residues. V was pared by 9 bases and J by 3 bases, with 11 bases of the junction left unmatched. Germline V gives CDR1 SGHTA, CDR2 FQGNSA. DNA of the CDR3: TGTGCCAGTAGCCTCGGACTAGGACACTACGAGCAGTACTTC. This encodes CASSLGLGHYEQYF.

This clonotype was seen a handful of times. The chain employs TRBV5-5 and TRBJ1-5, with TRBD1 matching 10 bases. From germline, CDR1 is SGHKS and CDR2 YYEKEE (reference sequence). This CDR3 spans 17 amino acids. V shed 4 bases and J 1 base; nucleotides not matched to a gene: 8. The chain's CDR3 is CASSTRWTGGSNQPQHF. The CDR3 bases are TGTGCCAGCAGCACACGTTGGACAGGGGGAAGCAATCAGCCCCAGCATTTT.

Notes on this clonotype: A read error may explain this, as a much larger clone is one base away. The gene calls are TRBV28 and TRBJ2-4; 7 bases match TRBD1. The tail of the sequence fits TRBJ2-7 better, so the J call may be wrong. The germline gives CDR1 MDHEN, CDR2 SYDVKM. CDR3 length equals 13 residues. CDR3 region: CASSLDRAFEQYF. DNA of the CDR3: TGTGCCAGCAGCCTCGACAGGGCTTTCGAGCAGTACTTC.

The CDR3: CSVERGGTNTEAFF. As DNA, the CDR3 is TGCAGCGTGGAAAGGGGGGGCACGAACACTGAAGCTTTCTTT. V and J are TRBV29-1 and TRBJ1-1; a weak D match, TRBD1 (6 bases). The V end lost 6 bases, the J end lost 1 base, and 15 bases lay between the germline ends. Looked up from germline, CDR1 is SQVTM and CDR2 is ANQGSEA. The length of the CDR3 is 14 residues.

V is TRBV29-1 and J is TRBJ1-5; maybe TRBD1 (5 bases). Trimming pared 1 base from V and 4 bases from J, leaving 14 bases between. Germline assignment: CDR1 SQVTM and CDR2 ANQGSEA. The CDR3 contains 15 residues. The CDR3 here is CSVEASRWGNQPQHF. The CDR3 DNA follows: TGCAGCGTTGAAGCCAGTAGGTGGGGGAATCAGCCCCAGCATTTT.

CDR3: CASRRLGGEGTDTQYF. CDR3 nucleotide sequence: TGTGCCAGCAGACGCTTGGGCGGGGAGGGGACAGATACGCAGTATTTT. The chain joins TRBV7-2 to TRBJ2-3; TRBD2 matches 7 bases. Per the germline V gene, CDR1 is SGHTA and CDR2 is FQGNSA. With 6 bases clipped from V and 3 bases from J, the junction kept 12 bases outside the gene matches. CDR3 length equals 16 residues.

The rearrangement links TRBV4-1 to TRBJ2-3; D may be TRBD1 or TRBD2 (6 bases each). This CDR3 is 17 amino acids long. V gave up 7 bases and J gave up 2 bases, with 22 bases separating them. Germline V CDR1 and CDR2: MGHRA, YSYEKL. The CDR3 region is CASTGAGSVVPTDTQYF. Written as DNA, the CDR3 is TGCGCCAGCACGGGGGCTGGTTCGGTCGTACCCACAGATACGCAGTATTTT.

This clonotype was recorded a few times. This chain uses TRBV6-1 with TRBJ1-1; maybe TRBD1 (5 bases). CDR3 length equals 13 residues. V was trimmed by 2 bases and J by 4 bases, leaving 8 bases between them. The germline gives CDR1 MNHNS, CDR2 SASEGT. The CDR3 DNA is TGTGCCAGCAGTGAATATCAGGGCACTGAAGCTTTCTTT. Amino acids: CASSEYQGTEAFF.

The chain is built from TRBV27 and TRBJ2-3, with D tentatively TRBD1 (6 bases). V shed 3 bases and J shed 5 bases, with 15 bases lying between them. The CDR3 covers 15 residues. Looked up from germline, CDR1 is MNHEY and CDR2 is SMNVEV (reference sequence). Here the CDR3 DNA reads TGTGCCAGCAGTTTGGGCCAGGGGTCGGTAGATACGCAGTATTTT. Translation gives CASSLGQGSVDTQYF.

This clonotype was counted between two and nine times. This sequence joins TRBV6-5 and TRBJ1-2; D unresolved. The CDR3 is 16 residues long. V was cut by 0 bases and J by 5 bases, with 16 bases left in between. Looked up from germline, CDR1 is MNHEY and CDR2 is SVGAGI. The CDR3 protein is CASSYSSGLGQYGYTF. The CDR3 DNA is TGTGCCAGCAGTTACTCGTCCGGGTTGGGCCAGTATGGCTACACCTTC.

In this sample, this clonotype turned up a few times. The V and J genes are TRBV29-1 and TRBJ1-2, with a weak D call TRBD1 (5 bases). Trimming removed 7 bases from V and 2 bases from J, with 8 bases in between. Per germline, CDR1 SQVTM and CDR2 ANQGSEA. CDR3 size: 11 residues. CDR3 residues: CSAGGNYGYTF. CDR3 nucleotide sequence: TGCAGCGCCGGGGGGAACTATGGCTACACCTTC. Drawing the rest from reference TRBV29-1 and TRBJ1-2, the complete variable domain is SAVISQKPSRDICQRGTSLTIQCQVDSQVTMMFWYRQQPGQSLTLIATANQGSEATYESGFVIDKFPISRPNLTFSTLTVSNMSPEDSSIYLCSAGGNYGYTFGSGTRLTVV.

This clonotype appeared once. The V and J genes are TRBV12-3 or TRBV12-4 and TRBJ1-1, with 8 bases aligning to TRBD1. After removal of 10 bases from V and 6 bases from J, the junction contained 7 bases not matched to a gene. The CDR3 extends over 12 amino acids. The CDR3 nucleotides are TGTGCCATCCTAGACAGGGGAGCTGAAGCTTTCTTT. It is translated as CAILDRGAEAFF.

The J gene is TRBJ2-7, the V gene TRBV5-1; 8 bases align to TRBD2. V trimming: 5 bases; J trimming: 3 bases; junction bases outside the gene matches: 10. CDR1 SGHRS and CDR2 YFSETQ come from the germline V gene. The CDR3 extends over 15 amino acids. For the CDR3, the DNA is TGCGCCAGCAGAGACCCAGCGGGGGAGCACTACGAGCAGTACTTC. Translation gives CASRDPAGEHYEQYF.